Sequencing of this T cell receptor (beta chain) was carried out in a study of graft-versus-host responses after intestinal transplantation. Trimming pared 4 bases from V and 5 bases from J, leaving 8 bases between. Looked up from germline, CDR1 is SNHLY and CDR2 is FYNNEI. The CDR3 is made up of 12 amino acids. Broader study findings: The marrow of recipients harbored GvH clones, and ileum or blood showed some of them first.

This table comes from immunoSEQ multiplex PCR, and its TCRdb copy is limited to in-frame clones, with some not included. The sample has 40,000 or so clones; 93% are singletons. Note on this clone: Its antigen remains unknown.

The receptor was isolated from a human patient who received an intestinal transplant, so some T cells may come from the graft donor. This chain connects TRBV2 to TRBJ1-1; D uncertain. Sequenced here: PBMCs, sampled 700 to 850 days after intestinal transplantation. The CDR3 loop is CASSVGGTEAFF. The CDR3 DNA is TGTGCCAGCAGTGTAGGTGGGACTGAAGCTTTCTTT. The whole variable domain, filled in from reference TRBV2 and TRBJ1-1, reads EPEVTQTPSHQVTQMGQEVILRCVPISNHLYFYWYRQILGQKVEFLVSFYNNEISEKSEIFDDQFSVERPDGSNFTLKIRSTKLEDSAMYFCASSVGGTEAFFGQGTRLTVV.